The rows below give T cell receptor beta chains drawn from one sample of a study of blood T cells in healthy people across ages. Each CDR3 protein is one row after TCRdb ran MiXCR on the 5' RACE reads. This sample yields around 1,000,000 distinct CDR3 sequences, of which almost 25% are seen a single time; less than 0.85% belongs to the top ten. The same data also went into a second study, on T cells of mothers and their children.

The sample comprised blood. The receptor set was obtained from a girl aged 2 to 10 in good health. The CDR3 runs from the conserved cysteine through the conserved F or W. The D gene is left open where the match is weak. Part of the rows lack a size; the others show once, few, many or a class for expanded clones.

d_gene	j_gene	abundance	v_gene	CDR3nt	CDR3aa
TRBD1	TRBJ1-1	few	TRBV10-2	TGCGCCAGCAGTGCAGGGGGCGGGGGTGCCACTGAAGCTTTCTTT	CASSAGGGGATEAFF
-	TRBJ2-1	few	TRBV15	TGTGCCACCAGCTTTGTTAGGGATTACAATGAGCAGTTCTTC	CATSFVRDYNEQFF
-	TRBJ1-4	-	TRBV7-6	TGTGCCAGCAGCTTTGATGTTAATGAAAAACTGTTTTTT	CASSFDVNEKLFF
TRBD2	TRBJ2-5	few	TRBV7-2	TGTGCCAGCAGCACGACAGAGGTACTAGCGGGAGAAGAGACCCAGTACTTC	CASSTTEVLAGEETQYF
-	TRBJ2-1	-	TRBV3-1	TGTGCCAGCAGCCCACAACTACCGTGGAATGAGCAGTTCTTC	CASSPQLPWNEQFF
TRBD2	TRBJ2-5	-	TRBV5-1	TGCGCCAGCAGCTTGGCCCTAGCGGGAGGGCCAGAGACCCAGTACTTC	CASSLALAGGPETQYF
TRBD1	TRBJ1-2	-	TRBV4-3	TGCGCCAGCAGCCAAGACCCACACGGGACAGGGGTTTATGGCTACACCTTC	CASSQDPHGTGVYGYTF
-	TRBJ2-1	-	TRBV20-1	TGCAGTGCTAGGGGACTGGATTGCAATGAGCAGTTCTTC	CSARGLDCNEQFF
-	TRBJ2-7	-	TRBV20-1	TGCAGTGCTAGTCGTGGCGGGGTGAGCTCCTACGAGCAGTACTTC	CSASRGGVSSYEQYF
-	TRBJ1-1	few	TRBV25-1	TGTGCCAGCAGTGGAACAGGGCATACTGAAGCTTTCTTT	CASSGTGHTEAFF
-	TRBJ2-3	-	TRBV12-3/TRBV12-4	TGTGCCAGCAGCCTAAGAGCAGATACGGAATATTTT	CASSLRADTEYF
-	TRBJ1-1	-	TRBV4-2	TGTGCCAGCAGCCAAGACAGGCAGAACACTGAAGCTTTCTTT	CASSQDRQNTEAFF
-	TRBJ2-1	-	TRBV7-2	TGTGCCAGCAGCCCTGGACGACGCCATGAGCAGTTCTTC	CASSPGRRHEQFF
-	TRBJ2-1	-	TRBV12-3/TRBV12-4	TGTGCCAGCAGTTTAGCGGGTGGATCGGGGCGCTATGAGCAGTTCTTC	CASSLAGGSGRYEQFF
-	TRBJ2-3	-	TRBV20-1	TGCAGTGGTAGGGGGGGCCCTAGCACAGATACGCAGTATTTT	CSGRGGPSTDTQYF
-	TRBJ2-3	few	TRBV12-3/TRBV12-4	TGTGCCAGCAGTTCGGGCACGGTAGAGGATATGACAGATACGCAGTATTTT	CASSSGTVEDMTDTQYF
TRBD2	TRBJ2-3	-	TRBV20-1	TGCAGTGCTAGAGGTTCTAGCGGGGTCACAGATACGCAGTATTTT	CSARGSSGVTDTQYF
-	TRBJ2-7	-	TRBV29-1	TGCAGCGCTTCAGGTGGCTACGAGCAGTACTTC	CSASGGYEQYF
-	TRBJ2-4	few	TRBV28	TGTGCCAGCAGATCGACGGTATTAAACATTCAGTACTTC	CASRSTVLNIQYF
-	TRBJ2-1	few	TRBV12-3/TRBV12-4	TGTGCCAGCAGTTCCCTGAGGGCTAGCAGGTACAATGAGCAGTTCTTC	CASSSLRASRYNEQFF
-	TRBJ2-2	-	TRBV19	TGTGCCAGTAGTAAAGGGGCCGAGGGAACCGGGGAGCTGTTTTTT	CASSKGAEGTGELFF
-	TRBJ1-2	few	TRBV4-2	TGTGCCAGCAGGGGGGGTACTGATGGCTACACCTTC	CASRGGTDGYTF
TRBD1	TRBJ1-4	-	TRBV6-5	TGTGCCAGCAGTTTTAGCGGACAGGGTTATGAAAAACTGTTTTTT	CASSFSGQGYEKLFF
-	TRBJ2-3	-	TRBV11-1	TGTGCCAGCAGTTCCCCCACTTCCTCCACAGATACGCAGTATTTT	CASSSPTSSTDTQYF
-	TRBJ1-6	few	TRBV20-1	TGCAGTGCAGCGTCGGGAGGAAATTTTGGGTCACCCCCCCACTTT	CSAASGGNFGSPPHF
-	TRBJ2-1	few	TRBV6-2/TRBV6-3	TGTGCCAGCAGTTTTTCAGGGGCCCAGTTCTTC	CASSFSGAQFF
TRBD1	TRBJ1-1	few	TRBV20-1	TGCAGTGCTAGAGGGACAGGGGGCGTTGAGCGACTGAACACTGAAGCTTTCTTT	CSARGTGGVERLNTEAFF
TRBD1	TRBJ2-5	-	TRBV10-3	TGTGCCATCAGTGACAGAGATTTGGGACAGGGGGCGGCGGAGACCCAGTACTTC	CAISDRDLGQGAAETQYF
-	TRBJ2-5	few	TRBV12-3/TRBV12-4	TGTGCCAGCAGCCGGGCTGGGGATGGGCGAGAGACCCAGTACTTC	CASSRAGDGRETQYF
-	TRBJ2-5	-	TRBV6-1	TGTGCCAGCAGTGACCATTTACAAAGGGTATGGGAGCTAGAAGAGACCCAGTACTTC	CASSDHLQRVWELEETQYF
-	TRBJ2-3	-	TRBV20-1	TGCAGTGCTACTTTACCAGATACGCAGTATTTT	CSATLPDTQYF
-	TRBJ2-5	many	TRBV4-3	TGCGCCAGCAGCCAAGATAGTCAAGAGACCCAGTACTTC	CASSQDSQETQYF
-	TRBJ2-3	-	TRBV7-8	TGTGCCAGCAACGATGAGGTGGAGGCCGAGCAGTATTTT	CASNDEVEAEQYF
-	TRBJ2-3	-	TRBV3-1	TGTGCCAGCAGCCCGCCCTCTGCAAATACGCAGTATTTT	CASSPPSANTQYF
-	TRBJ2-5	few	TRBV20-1	TGCAGTGCTAGAGACTACAGACAGTCGGGGGAGACCCAGTACTTC	CSARDYRQSGETQYF
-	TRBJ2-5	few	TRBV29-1	TGCAGCGTTAGCTGGCAAGAGACCCAGTACTTC	CSVSWQETQYF
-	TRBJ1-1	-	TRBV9	TGTGCCAGCAGCGTGTTGGTTGCGGACACTGAAGCTTTCTTT	CASSVLVADTEAFF
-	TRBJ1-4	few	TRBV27	TGTGCCAGCAGTCCCGAAAGGGGGGCCAATGAAAAACTGTTTTTT	CASSPERGANEKLFF
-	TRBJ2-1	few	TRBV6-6	TGTGCCAGCAGTTATGGCGGTATGAATGAGCAGTTCTTC	CASSYGGMNEQFF
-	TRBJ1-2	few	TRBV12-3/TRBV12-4	TGTGCCAGCAGCCCGGGACCTAGGGTAAACTATGGCTACACCTTC	CASSPGPRVNYGYTF
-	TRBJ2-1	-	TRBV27	TGTGCCAGCAGTCCGATCGACTTGAACAATGAGCAGTTCTTC	CASSPIDLNNEQFF
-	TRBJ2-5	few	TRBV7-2	TGTGCCAGCAGACCCGTACCAGCGGAGGTTCACCAAGAGACCCAGTACTTC	CASRPVPAEVHQETQYF
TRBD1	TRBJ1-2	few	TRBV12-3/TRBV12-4	TGTGCCAGCAGTCCCGAGACAGGGGTTCTCTATGGCTACACCTTC	CASSPETGVLYGYTF
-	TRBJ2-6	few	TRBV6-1	TGTGCCACACGATTTCAGGGACCTATGCTCTCTGGGGCCAACGTCCTGACTTTC	CATRFQGPMLSGANVLTF
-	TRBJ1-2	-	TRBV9	TGTGCCAGCAGCGTAGGTTTAACTTTCGGCTACACCTTC	CASSVGLTFGYTF
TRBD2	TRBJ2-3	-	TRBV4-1	TGCGCCAGCAGCGCCCGAGGCTTTTCCGGGACTAGACGCACAGATACGCAGTATTTT	CASSARGFSGTRRTDTQYF
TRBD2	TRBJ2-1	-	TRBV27	TGTGCCAGCAGTCTGCTGACTAGCGGACCGTCCAATGAGCAGTTCTTC	CASSLLTSGPSNEQFF
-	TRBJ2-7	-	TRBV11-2	TGTGCCGGCAGCTGGGGACATCGGAACTACGAGCAGTACTTC	CAGSWGHRNYEQYF
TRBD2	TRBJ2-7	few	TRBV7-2	TGTGCCAGCAGCTTAAGGACTAGCGGGGGGTCGAGCTCCTACGAGCAGTACTTC	CASSLRTSGGSSSYEQYF
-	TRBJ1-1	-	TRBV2	TGTGCCAGCAGTCGCATTATGACAGCCACTGAAGCTTTCTTT	CASSRIMTATEAFF
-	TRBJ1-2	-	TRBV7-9	TGTGCCAGCAGCTTAATGACCTATGGCTACACCTTC	CASSLMTYGYTF
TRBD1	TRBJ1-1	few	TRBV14	TGTGCCAGCAGCCAAGGTACACCGGGACAGATGGACACTGAAGCTTTCTTT	CASSQGTPGQMDTEAFF
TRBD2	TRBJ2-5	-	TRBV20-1	TGCAGTGCCGAGAAGCGGGGGCAAGAGACCCAGTACTTC	CSAEKRGQETQYF
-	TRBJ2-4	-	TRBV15	TGTGCCACCAGCAGGGAATATTCACTAGCCAAAAACATTCAGTACTTC	CATSREYSLAKNIQYF
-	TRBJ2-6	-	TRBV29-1	TGCAGCGTTGTCGAAAAATCCTTATCTGGGGCCAACGTCCTGACTTTC	CSVVEKSLSGANVLTF
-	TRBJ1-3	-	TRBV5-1	TGCGCCAGCGGATACGGGAACTCTGGAAACACCATATATTTT	CASGYGNSGNTIYF
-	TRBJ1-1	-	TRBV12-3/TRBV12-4	TGTGCCAGCAGTCAGGTGTTTGGCGGGGACACTGAAGCTTTCTTT	CASSQVFGGDTEAFF
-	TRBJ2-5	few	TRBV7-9	TGTGCCAGCAGCTTAGAGGTGTGGACCCAGTACTTC	CASSLEVWTQYF
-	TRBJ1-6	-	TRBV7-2	TGTGCCAGCAGCTTAGTTTCATCAGGTCCGGGTTCACCCCTCCACTTT	CASSLVSSGPGSPLHF
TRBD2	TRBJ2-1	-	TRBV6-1	TGTGCCAGCAGTCAGGGAGAGCGGGAGCTTTACAATGAGCAGTTCTTC	CASSQGERELYNEQFF